These 16 T cell receptor beta chains originate from one sample sequenced in a study of human T cells and chemical hapten exposure. TCRdb ran MiXCR on the RACE reads and lists one entry per CDR3 protein. The sample holds some 180,000 distinct CDR3 sequences, under 25% seen once. The time point was: patch test 3, about 24 weeks after DPC sensitization. The sample's treatment: therapeutic diphenylcyclopropenone sensitization with weekly scalp DPC. The specimen was whole blood, collected in connection with sensitization to the hapten diphenylcyclopropenone (DPC). The receptors were gathered from a woman in her 40s with alopecia areata. Some clones in this sample may be carry-over from other donors' samples.

The chain employs TRBV28 and TRBJ1-2; 10 nucleotides align to TRBD1. Germline trimming cut 6 bases from V and 6 bases from J; bases unmatched to any gene: 4. Germline CDR1 is MDHEN and CDR2 is SYDVKM. There are 13 residues in the CDR3. The CDR3 here is CASSWGQGNGYTF. The DNA of the CDR3 is TGTGCCAGCAGCTGGGGACAGGGGAATGGCTACACCTTC.

V gene TRBV28 combines with J gene TRBJ2-1, with 14 bases matching TRBD2. CDR1 MDHEN and CDR2 SYDVKM come from the germline V gene. The CDR3 totals 13 residues. The J segment lost 8 bases and the V segment lost 8 bases, leaving 2 bases of the junction unmatched. The CDR3 loop reads CASRTSGRYEQFF. The CDR3, as DNA: TGTGCCAGCCGGACTAGCGGGAGGTATGAGCAGTTCTTC. The full variable domain, rest sourced from reference TRBV28 and TRBJ2-1, is DVKVTQSSRYLVKRTGEKVFLECVQDMDHENMFWYRQDPGLGLRLIYFSYDVKMKEKGDIPEGYSVSREKKERFSLILESASTNQTSMYLCASRTSGRYEQFFGPGTRLTVL.

The chain links TRBV7-9 to TRBJ2-7, with a possible D match to TRBD2 (5 bases). Germline CDR1 is SEHNR and CDR2 is FQNEAQ (reference sequence). V gave up 6 bases and J gave up 6 bases, with 24 bases separating them. CDR3 length equals 16 residues. Here the CDR3 reads CASSSPGYGVGSEQYF. CDR3 nucleotide sequence: TGTGCCAGCAGTTCCCCGGGGTACGGTGTAGGATCCGAGCAGTACTTC.

The chain recombines TRBV4-2 with TRBJ2-7, with D possibly TRBD1 on 6 matching bases. V lost 0 bases to trimming and J lost 4 bases, with 13 bases between them. The CDR3 length is 15 residues. The germline V gene has CDR1 LGHNA and CDR2 YNFKEQ. The CDR3, as DNA: TGTGCCAGCAGCCAAGAGCCAGGGGTTGGGTACGAGCAGTACTTC. Protein sequence: CASSQEPGVGYEQYF.

This clonotype was seen more than once but under ten times. The genes are TRBV7-9 and TRBJ2-1; TRBD2 agrees at 8 bases. This CDR3 region has 15 residues. Germline V gives CDR1 SEHNR, CDR2 FQNEAQ (reference sequence). V shed 5 bases, J shed 0 bases, and the junction held 3 bases outside the gene matches. The CDR3 region has the DNA TGTGCCAGCAGCACAAGCGGGAGCTCCTACAATGAGCAGTTCTTC. Translating gives CASSTSGSSYNEQFF.

The chain recombines TRBV28 with TRBJ2-7, with D maybe TRBD2 (5 bases). V was trimmed by 3 bases and J by 2 bases, leaving 17 bases between them. The CDR3 is 16 amino acids. CDR1 MDHEN and CDR2 SYDVKM come from the germline V gene. DNA for the CDR3: TGTGCCAGCAGTTTTTCCGGACTCTTCCCCCCCTACGAGCAGTACTTC. Amino acid sequence: CASSFSGLFPPYEQYF.

This clonotype has only a few counts. The chain combines TRBV9 with TRBJ2-3, with TRBD1 matching over 7 bases. V was pared by 3 bases and J by 5 bases, with 9 bases of the junction left unmatched. Germline V gives CDR1 SGDLS, CDR2 YYNGEE. CDR3 length: 15 residues. The DNA of the CDR3 is TGTGCCAGCAGCGAGTCAGGGGGATGGGGAGATACGCAGTATTTT. It translates to CASSESGGWGDTQYF.

J is TRBJ2-1 and V is TRBV12-3 or TRBV12-4; unclear D gene. CDR3 size: 13 residues. V lost 2 bases and J 5 bases, leaving 7 bases between the germline ends. The CDR3 nucleotides read TGTGCCAGCAGTTTATGGGTAGACAATGAGCAGTTCTTC. Protein: CASSLWVDNEQFF.

A few counts support this clonotype. V and J are TRBV9 and TRBJ2-7; 8 nucleotides match TRBD2. V gave up 3 bases and J gave up 6 bases; unmatched junction bases: 5. Germline V gene data show CDR1 as SGDLS and CDR2 as YYNGEE. The CDR3 is made up of 13 amino acids. The CDR3 protein is CASSGREGLEQYF. CDR3 DNA sequence: TGTGCCAGCAGCGGACGGGAGGGGCTCGAGCAGTACTTC.

The V call is TRBV20-1, the J call TRBJ2-7; TRBD1 might be the D (5 bases). Germline V gives CDR1 DFQATT, CDR2 SNEGSKA (reference sequence). Between the trimmed V and J ends, which lost 0 bases and 1 base, there was a span of 7 bases. This CDR3 region has 13 residues. The CDR3, as DNA: TGCAGTGCTAGAGAGGACATATCCTACGAGCAGTACTTC. Its protein is CSAREDISYEQYF.

The V gene is TRBV6-5, the J gene TRBJ2-7; D possibly corresponds to TRBD2 (5 bases). Germline CDR1 MNHEY, CDR2 SVGAGI. V lost 7 bases and J lost 6, with 19 bases in between. The CDR3 totals 14 residues. This chain's CDR3 is CASTQGLLTREQYF. The DNA for the CDR3 is TGTGCCAGCACCCAAGGACTCCTTACTCGCGAGCAGTACTTC.

Only a few counts were recorded for this clonotype. The chain links TRBV3-1 to TRBJ2-7; 7 bases are a match to TRBD1. Looked up from germline, CDR1 is LGHDT and CDR2 is YNNKEL (reference sequence). The V and J ends lost 3 bases and 4 bases, in that order; junction bases with no gene match: 9. CDR3 length: 15 residues. This CDR3 reads CASSQAGTDTYEQYF. The DNA of the CDR3 is TGTGCCAGCAGCCAGGCCGGGACAGACACATACGAGCAGTACTTC.

This clonotype was recorded at least ten times. The chain recombines TRBV18 with TRBJ2-3; D remains ambiguous. Germline CDR1 KGHSH, CDR2 LQKENI. V was pared by 3 bases and J by 2 bases, with 6 bases between. The CDR3 loop spans 13 amino acids. The DNA for the CDR3 is TGTGCCAGCTCACCGGGCCTCACAGATACGCAGTATTTT. As protein: CASSPGLTDTQYF.

This chain joins TRBV29-1 and TRBJ2-3; D is unresolved. V shed 4 bases and J shed 2 bases, with 7 bases lying between them. The CDR3 covers 12 residues. CDR1 is SQVTM and CDR2 is ANQGSEA in the germline V gene. CDR3 region: CSVVDHTDTQYF. CDR3 DNA: TGCAGCGTTGTGGACCACACAGATACGCAGTATTTT.

This chain links TRBV4-3 with TRBJ2-7; TRBD1 might be the D (6 bases). CDR1 and CDR2 (germline): LGHNA, YSLEER. The V gene lost 4 bases and the J gene lost 0 bases, with 10 bases spanning the gap. The CDR3 has 14 amino acids. The CDR3 coding sequence is TGCGCCAGCAGCCCCTCGGACAGCTCCTACGAGCAGTACTTC. Its protein product is CASSPSDSSYEQYF.

This chain connects TRBV6-5 to TRBJ1-6, with D possibly being TRBD1 (5 bases). Germline CDR1 MNHEY, CDR2 SVGAGI. The ends were cut back, 6 bases at V and 6 bases at J, with 12 bases in the middle. This CDR3 is built from 14 residues. The CDR3 here is CASSSPGGNSPLHF. In DNA, the CDR3 is TGTGCCAGCAGCTCCCCCGGGGGTAATTCACCCCTCCACTTT.